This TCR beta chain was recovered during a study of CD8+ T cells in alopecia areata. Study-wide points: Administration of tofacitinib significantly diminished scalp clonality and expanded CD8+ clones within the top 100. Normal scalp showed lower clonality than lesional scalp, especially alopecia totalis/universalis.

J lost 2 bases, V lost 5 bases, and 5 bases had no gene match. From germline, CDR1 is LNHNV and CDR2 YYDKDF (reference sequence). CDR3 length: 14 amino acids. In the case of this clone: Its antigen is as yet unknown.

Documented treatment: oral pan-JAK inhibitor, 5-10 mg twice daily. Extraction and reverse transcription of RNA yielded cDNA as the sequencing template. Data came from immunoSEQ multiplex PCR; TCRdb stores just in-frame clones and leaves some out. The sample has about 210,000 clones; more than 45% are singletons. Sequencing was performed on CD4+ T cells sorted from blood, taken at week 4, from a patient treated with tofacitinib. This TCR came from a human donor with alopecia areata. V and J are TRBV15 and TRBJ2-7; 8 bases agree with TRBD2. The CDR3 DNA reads TGTGCCACCAGCGGCCCGGGACTAGCCTACGAGCAGTACTTC. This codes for CATSGPGLAYEQYF.